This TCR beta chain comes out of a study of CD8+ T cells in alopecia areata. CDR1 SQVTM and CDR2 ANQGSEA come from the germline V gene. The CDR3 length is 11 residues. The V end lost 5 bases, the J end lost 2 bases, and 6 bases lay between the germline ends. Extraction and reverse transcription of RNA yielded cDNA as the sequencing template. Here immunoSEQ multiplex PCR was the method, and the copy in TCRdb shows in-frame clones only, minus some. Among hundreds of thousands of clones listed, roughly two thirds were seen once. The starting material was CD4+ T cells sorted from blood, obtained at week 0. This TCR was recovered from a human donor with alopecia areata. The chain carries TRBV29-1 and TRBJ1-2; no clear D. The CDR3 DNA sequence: TGCAGCGTTAAGGTGAACTATGGCTACACCTTC. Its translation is CSVKVNYGYTF.